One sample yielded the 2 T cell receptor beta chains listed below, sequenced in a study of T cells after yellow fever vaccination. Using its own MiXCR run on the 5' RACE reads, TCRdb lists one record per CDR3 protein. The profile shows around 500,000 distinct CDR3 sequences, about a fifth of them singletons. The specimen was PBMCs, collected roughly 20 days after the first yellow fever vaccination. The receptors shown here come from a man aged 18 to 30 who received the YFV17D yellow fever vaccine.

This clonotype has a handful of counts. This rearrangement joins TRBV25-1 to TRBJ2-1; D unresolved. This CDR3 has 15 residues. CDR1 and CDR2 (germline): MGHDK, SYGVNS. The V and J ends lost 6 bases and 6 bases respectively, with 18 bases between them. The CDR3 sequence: CASRLPPAKGNEQFF. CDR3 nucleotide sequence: TGTGCCAGCAGACTTCCCCCAGCGAAGGGCAATGAGCAGTTCTTC.

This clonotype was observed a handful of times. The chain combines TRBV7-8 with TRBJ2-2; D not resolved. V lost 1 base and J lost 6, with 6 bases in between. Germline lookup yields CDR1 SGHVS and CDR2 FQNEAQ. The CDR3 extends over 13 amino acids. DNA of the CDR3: TGTGCCAGCAGCTTAGTTCTGTCCGGGGAGCTGTTTTTT. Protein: CASSLVLSGELFF. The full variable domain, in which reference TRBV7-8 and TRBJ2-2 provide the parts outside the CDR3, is GAGVSQSPRYKVAKRGQDVALRCDPISGHVSLFWYQQALGQGPEFLTYFQNEAQLDKSGLPSDRFFAERPEGSVSTLKIQRTQQEDSAVYLCASSLVLSGELFFGEGSRLTVL.